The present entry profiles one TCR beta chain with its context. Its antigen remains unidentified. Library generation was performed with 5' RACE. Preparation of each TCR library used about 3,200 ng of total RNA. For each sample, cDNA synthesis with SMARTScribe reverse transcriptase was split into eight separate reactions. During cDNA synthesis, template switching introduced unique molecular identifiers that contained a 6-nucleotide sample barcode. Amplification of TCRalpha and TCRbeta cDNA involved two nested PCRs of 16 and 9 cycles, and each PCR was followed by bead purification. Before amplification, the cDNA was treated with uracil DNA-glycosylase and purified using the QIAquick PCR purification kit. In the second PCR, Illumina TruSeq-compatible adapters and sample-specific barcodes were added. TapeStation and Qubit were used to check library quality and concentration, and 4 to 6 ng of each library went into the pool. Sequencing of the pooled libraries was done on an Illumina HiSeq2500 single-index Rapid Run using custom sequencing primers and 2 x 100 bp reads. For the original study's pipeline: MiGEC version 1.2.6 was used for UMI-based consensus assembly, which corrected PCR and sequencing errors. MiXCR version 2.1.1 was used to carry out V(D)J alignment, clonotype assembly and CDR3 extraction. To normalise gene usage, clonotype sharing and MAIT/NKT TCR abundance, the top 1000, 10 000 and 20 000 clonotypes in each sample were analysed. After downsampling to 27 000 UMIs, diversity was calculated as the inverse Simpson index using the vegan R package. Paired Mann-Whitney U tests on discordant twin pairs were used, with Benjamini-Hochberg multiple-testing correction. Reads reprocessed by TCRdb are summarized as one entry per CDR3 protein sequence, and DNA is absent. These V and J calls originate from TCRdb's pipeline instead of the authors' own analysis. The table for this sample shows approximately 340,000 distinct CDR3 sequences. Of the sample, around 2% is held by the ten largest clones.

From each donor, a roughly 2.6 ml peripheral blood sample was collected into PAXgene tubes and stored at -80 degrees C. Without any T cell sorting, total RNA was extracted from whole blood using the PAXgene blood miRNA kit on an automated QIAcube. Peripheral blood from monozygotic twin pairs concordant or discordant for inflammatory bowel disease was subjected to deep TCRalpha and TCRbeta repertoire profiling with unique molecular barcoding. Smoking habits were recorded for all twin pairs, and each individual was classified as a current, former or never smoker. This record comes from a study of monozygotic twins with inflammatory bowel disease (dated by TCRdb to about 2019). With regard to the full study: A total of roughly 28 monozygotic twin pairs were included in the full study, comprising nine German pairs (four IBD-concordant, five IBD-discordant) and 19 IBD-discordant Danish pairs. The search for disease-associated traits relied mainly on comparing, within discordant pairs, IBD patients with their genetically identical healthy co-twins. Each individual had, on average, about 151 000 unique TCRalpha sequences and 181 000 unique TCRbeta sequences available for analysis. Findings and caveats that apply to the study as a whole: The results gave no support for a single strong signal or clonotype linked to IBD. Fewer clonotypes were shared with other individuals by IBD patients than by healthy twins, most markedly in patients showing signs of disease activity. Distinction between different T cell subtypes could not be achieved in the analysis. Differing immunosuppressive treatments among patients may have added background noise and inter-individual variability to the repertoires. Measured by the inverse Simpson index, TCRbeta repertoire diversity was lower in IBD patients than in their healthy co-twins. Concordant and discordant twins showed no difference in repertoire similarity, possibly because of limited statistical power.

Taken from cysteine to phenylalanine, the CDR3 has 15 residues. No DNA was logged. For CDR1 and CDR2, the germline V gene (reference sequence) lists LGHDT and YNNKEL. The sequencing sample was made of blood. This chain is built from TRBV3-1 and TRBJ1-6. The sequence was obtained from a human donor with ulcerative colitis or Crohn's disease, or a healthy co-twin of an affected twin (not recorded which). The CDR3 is CASSPGTKWNSPLHF.